Listed here is a single T cell receptor (beta chain). Its antigen remains unidentified. Looked up from germline, CDR1 is SGHNT and CDR2 is YYREEE (reference sequence). There are 16 residues in the CDR3. V gave up 1 base and J gave up 2 bases, with 16 bases separating them. These data belong to a study of siplizumab effects on memory and regulatory T cells. Study-wide results and limits: Siplizumab significantly reduced alloreactive sequences traceable to unstimulated CD4+ memory cells. Naive T cells seemed more diverse than memory cells and seemed major alloresponse contributors. Assignment of a naive or memory phenotype failed for roughly 80-97% of the proliferating CD4+ or CD8+ clones. Suppressive capability of dividing Tregs from siplizumab cultures went unverified.

Clones were read by immunoSEQ multiplex PCR, and TCRdb kept only the in-frame ones, dropping some. Counted here are over 60,000 clones, roughly 89% occurring once; the ten biggest clones make up around 29%. The rearrangement uses TRBV5-4 and TRBJ2-7; possibly TRBD2 for D (6 bases). The sequenced sample consisted of CD8+ T cells sorted from blood. This clonotype originated in a human donor in good health. As DNA, the CDR3 is TGTGCCAGCAGCTTGCCCCCCGGGGAGGTGACCTACGAGCAGTACTTC. Translation gives CASSLPPGEVTYEQYF.